The 22 T cell receptor beta chains reported below all come from one sample, sequenced in a study of HIV-infected patients and healthy controls. 500 ng RNA was reverse transcribed with alpha and beta constant-region primers. Alpha and beta chain libraries were made separately by chain-specific third strand synthesis with multiplexing indices. TCRdb processed the 5' RACE reads anew with MiXCR; each CDR3 protein has one entry. The sample lists 350 or so distinct CDR3 sequences, around 70% occurring once. Roughly three months, about 14 weeks, into antiretroviral therapy, follow-up blood was collected. Whole blood was used without fractionation, so all unsorted peripheral T cells were included. The sample here was blood, taken during antiretroviral therapy. Receptor source: an adult with HIV infection.

Turning to this clonotype: This beta chain lies outside the target of a library built for alpha chains; its clone size means little. The chain couples TRBV6-5 to TRBJ2-7, with 7 bases aligning to TRBD2. Germline CDR1 is MNHEY and CDR2 is SVGAGI. The trim removed 5 bases at V and 4 bases at J, leaving 8 bases unmatched. The CDR3 contains 14 residues. CDR3 loop: CASSPGGGGYEQYF. The CDR3 DNA follows: TGTGCCAGCAGTCCCGGCGGGGGTGGTTACGAGCAGTACTTC.

About this clonotype: This beta chain appears as a stray read in a library generated for alpha chains; its size is not informative. This chain links TRBV3-1 with TRBJ2-1, with D hard to call. Germline CDR1 LGHDT, CDR2 YNNKEL (reference sequence). Trimming shortened V by 3 bases and J by 7 bases, and 19 bases separated the two germline ends. The CDR3 runs to 16 residues. The CDR3 is CASSHLPRAMGNEQFF. Written as DNA, the CDR3 is TGTGCCAGCAGCCACTTACCAAGGGCGATGGGAAATGAGCAGTTCTTC.

This clonotype was observed a handful of times. This beta chain is an unintended read in a library built for alpha chains; its size means little. The chain carries TRBV4-1 and TRBJ2-1, with D uncertain. There are 16 residues in the CDR3. V lost 1 base to trimming and J lost 4 bases, with 14 bases between them. Per the germline V gene, CDR1 is MGHRA and CDR2 is YSYEKL. CDR3 bases: TGCGCCAGCAGCCAAGCTGCTGCTTTGGGGTACAATGAGCAGTTCTTC. Translated, it gives CASSQAAALGYNEQFF.

With respect to this clonotype: This beta chain is an unintended read in a library built for alpha chains; its size means little. This chain joins TRBV20-1 and TRBJ2-1; TRBD2 might be the D (5 bases). Germline CDR1 and CDR2: DFQATT and SNEGSKA (reference sequence). The CDR3 has 14 residues. V shed 1 base and J shed 0 bases, with 7 bases lying between them. The CDR3 loop reads CSARGGSSYNEQFF. The DNA for the CDR3 is TGCAGTGCTAGAGGTGGGAGCTCCTACAATGAGCAGTTCTTC.

Points on this clonotype: This beta chain appears as a stray read in a library generated for alpha chains; its size is not informative. V gene TRBV25-1 combines with J gene TRBJ2-7; D unclear. The germline gives CDR1 MGHDK, CDR2 SYGVNS. This CDR3 spans 13 amino acids. V dropped 6 bases and J dropped 2 bases, with 11 bases sitting between them. CDR3 DNA sequence: TGTGCCAGCAGCCCTTCGGTCGCCTACGAGCAGTACTTC. Its protein product is CASSPSVAYEQYF.

As concerns this clonotype: Because the library targeted alpha chains, this beta chain is an off-target read whose size means little. The chain uses TRBV2 and TRBJ2-7; 8 bases are a match to TRBD1. Germline CDR1 reads SNHLY; CDR2 reads FYNNEI. The V and J ends lost 5 bases and 3 bases, in that order; junction bases with no gene match: 9. The CDR3 extends over 15 amino acids. The CDR3 sequence: CASSPRDRLGYEQYF. The DNA for the CDR3 is TGTGCCAGCAGTCCCCGGGACAGGCTTGGCTACGAGCAGTACTTC.

Concerning this clonotype: This beta chain is off target for a library built for alpha chains, so its abundance means little. The V gene is TRBV6-5, the J gene TRBJ2-5; possibly TRBD2 for D (5 bases). The germline V and J ends were trimmed by 5 bases and 3 bases, with 10 bases remaining between them. The CDR3 is 13 residues long. Germline V lookup: CDR1 MNHEY, CDR2 SVGAGI. CDR3 bases: TGTGCCAGCAGTAGCGGAATCAAAGAGACCCAGTACTTC. Amino acid sequence: CASSSGIKETQYF.

With respect to this clonotype: For a library built for alpha chains, this beta chain is a stray read; little rests on its size. This chain uses TRBV10-3 with TRBJ2-5; 10 nucleotides align to TRBD2. V trimming: 2 bases; J trimming: 5 bases; junction bases outside the gene matches: 5. This CDR3 is 15 amino acids long. Germline V CDR1 and CDR2: ENHRY, SYGVKD. CDR3: CAISEPSGSPETQYF. The CDR3 DNA sequence: TGTGCCATCAGTGAGCCTAGCGGGAGTCCCGAGACCCAGTACTTC.

On this clonotype itself: This beta chain slipped into a library made for alpha chains as a stray read, so its size is not meaningful. The rearrangement uses TRBV20-1 and TRBJ2-7; D perhaps matches TRBD2 (6 bases). The CDR3 length is 14 residues. The ends were cut back, 3 bases at V and 1 base at J, with 13 bases in the middle. CDR1 is DFQATT and CDR2 is SNEGSKA in the germline V gene (reference sequence). CDR3 DNA: TGCAGTGCTAGCCCGGTCGGAGGGTCCTACGAGCAGTACTTC. It translates to CSASPVGGSYEQYF.

In its sample, this clonotype was seen once. One end of the junction does not line up with germline, which may come from a read error. This beta chain turned up in a library designed for alpha chains; as an off-target read, its abundance says little. The rearrangement uses TRBV7-3 and TRBJ1-1, with no clear D. CDR3 size: 13 residues. Germline loops: CDR1 SGHTA, CDR2 FQGTGA. CDR3: CASSVTVGTEAFF. CDR3 bases: TGTGCCAGCAGCGTAACAGTTGGAACTGAAGCTTTCTTT.

Judged by abundance, this clonotype is large. In a library made to pick up alpha chains, this beta chain is a stray read with a size that means little. J is TRBJ2-3 and V is TRBV5-5, with D possibly TRBD2 on 5 matching bases. Trimming took off 3 bases at V and 5 bases at J, with 13 bases between the two ends. Germline CDR1 and CDR2: SGHKS and YYEKEE (reference sequence). The CDR3 is made up of 14 amino acids. The DNA of the CDR3 is TGTGCCAGCAGCTGGCCGGACGGAGGAGATACGCAGTATTTT. Its translation is CASSWPDGGDTQYF.

Details on this clonotype: The library was prepared for alpha chains; this beta chain is a stray read, so its frequency means little. The rearrangement links TRBV30 to TRBJ1-1; D not certain. Germline CDR1 reads GTSNPN; CDR2 reads SVGIG (reference sequence). The CDR3 totals 14 residues. Deletions cut 4 bases from V and 0 bases from J, with 12 bases between. CDR3 region: CAWTNGILNTEAFF. CDR3 coding DNA: TGTGCCTGGACGAACGGCATCCTGAACACTGAAGCTTTCTTT.

In regard to this clonotype: This beta chain lies outside the target of a library built for alpha chains; its clone size means little. The chain links TRBV28 to TRBJ1-6; D may be TRBD1 (5 bases). Trimming took 5 bases from V and 7 from J, leaving 15 bases between them. CDR3 size: 15 residues. Germline assignment: CDR1 MDHEN and CDR2 SYDVKM. In DNA form, the CDR3 reads TGTGCCAGCAGTCCCCCAGAGGGGTTGAATTCACCCCTCCACTTT. Encoded protein: CASSPPEGLNSPLHF.

In the case of this clonotype: A library prepared for alpha chains yielded this beta chain as an off-target read; its size is of little meaning. The chain employs TRBV7-6 and TRBJ2-1; weak D call: TRBD2 (6 bases). V lost 1 base and J 8 bases, leaving 9 bases between the germline ends. Germline assignment: CDR1 SGHVS and CDR2 FNYEAQ. This CDR3 is 13 amino acids long. The CDR3 nucleotides read TGTGCCAGCAGCTTAGTAACGGGGGATGAGCAGTTCTTC. Its protein is CASSLVTGDEQFF.

A word on this clonotype: This beta chain represents an off-target read in a library built for alpha chains; its size is of limited meaning. The V call is TRBV13, the J call TRBJ2-7; D perhaps matches TRBD2 (5 bases). The V gene lost 1 base and the J gene lost 7 bases, with 17 bases spanning the gap. Germline V gene lookup returns CDR1 PRHDT and CDR2 FYEKMQ (reference sequence). The CDR3 sequence is 15 residues long. CDR3: CASSLVGNRGLEQYF. DNA of the CDR3: TGTGCCAGCAGCTTAGTTGGGAATCGGGGTCTGGAGCAGTACTTC.

This clonotype came up a few times. The library was prepared for alpha chains; this beta chain is a stray read, so its frequency means little. This CDR3 reads CASQGSSYNEQFF. CDR3 DNA sequence: TGTGCCAGCCAGGGGAGCTCCTACAATGAGCAGTTCTTC. This chain joins TRBV9 and TRBJ2-1; possibly TRBD1 for D (6 bases). Germline V gene data show CDR1 as SGDLS and CDR2 as YYNGEE. CDR3 length: 13 residues. The ends were cut back, 7 bases at V and 0 bases at J, with 8 bases in the middle.

About this clonotype: A library made for alpha chains picked up this beta chain off target, so its size means little. V usage is TRBV2 and J usage is TRBJ2-5, with 8 bases lining up with TRBD2. The CDR3 is 14 amino acids. The V segment lost 4 bases and the J segment 1 base; nucleotides outside the gene matches: 2. The germline V gene has CDR1 SNHLY and CDR2 FYNNEI. The CDR3, as DNA: TGTGCCAGCAGTGCGGGGACTAGCCAAGAGACCCAGTACTTC. The encoded protein is CASSAGTSQETQYF.

As concerns this clonotype: Being off target in a library aimed at alpha chains, this beta chain has a size of little meaning. The chain is built from TRBV29-1 and TRBJ2-1; 14 nucleotides align to TRBD2. The V segment lost 7 bases and the J segment 9 bases; nucleotides outside the gene matches: 5. Per the germline V gene, CDR1 is SQVTM and CDR2 is ANQGSEA. This CDR3 has 13 residues. In nucleotides, the CDR3 is TGCAGCGGGGGACTAGCGGGAGTCCTTGAGCAGTTCTTC. It is translated as CSGGLAGVLEQFF.

A few counts support this clonotype. Since it is a stray read in a library aimed at alpha chains, this beta chain has a size that is not meaningful. The V call is TRBV7-8, the J call TRBJ2-1, with D possibly being TRBD1 (5 bases). V lost 1 base, J lost 8 bases, and 12 bases lay in between. CDR3 size: 14 residues. CDR1 is SGHVS, CDR2 FQNEAQ, per germline. This chain's CDR3 is CASSLVGRVDEQFF. CDR3 nucleotides: TGTGCCAGCAGCTTAGTTGGCAGGGTGGATGAGCAGTTCTTC.

A note on this clonotype: This beta chain appears as a stray read in a library generated for alpha chains; its size is not informative. V usage is TRBV7-8 and J usage is TRBJ2-1, with 7 bases aligning to TRBD1. Germline loops: CDR1 SGHVS, CDR2 FQNEAQ. The CDR3 is made up of 14 amino acids. Trimming at V came to 1 base and at J to 8 bases, leaving 5 bases not matched to a gene. The CDR3 sequence is CASSLVDRVDEQFF. The CDR3 nucleotides are TGTGCCAGCAGCTTAGTAGACAGGGTCGATGAGCAGTTCTTC.

Remarks on this clonotype: The size of this beta chain means little, since it is a stray read in a library made for alpha chains. The chain employs TRBV7-8 and TRBJ1-1; D call uncertain. Per the germline V gene, CDR1 is SGHVS and CDR2 is FQNEAQ. V was clipped by 4 bases and J by 7 bases, with 13 bases between them. The CDR3 length is 13 residues. The DNA of the CDR3 is TGTGCCAGCAGCTCAATCCCCGAAAGTGAAGCTTTCTTT. It translates to CASSSIPESEAFF.

Of note for this clonotype: The size of this beta chain means little, since it is a stray read in a library made for alpha chains. The J gene is TRBJ1-1, the V gene TRBV6-6, with D unclear. This CDR3 has 12 amino acids. The V end was cut by 2 bases, the J end by 10 bases, with 11 bases between. The germline gives CDR1 MNHNY, CDR2 SVGAGI (reference sequence). The CDR3 reads CASSYGEGIAFF. The CDR3 DNA sequence: TGTGCCAGCAGTTACGGGGAGGGTATAGCTTTCTTT.